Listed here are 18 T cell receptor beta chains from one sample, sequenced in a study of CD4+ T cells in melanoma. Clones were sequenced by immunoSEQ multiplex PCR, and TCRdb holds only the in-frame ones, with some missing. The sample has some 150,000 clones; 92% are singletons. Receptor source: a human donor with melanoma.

The CDR3 loop is CASSPDSSYNEQFF. CDR3 DNA sequence: TGTGCCAGCAGCCCCGACAGCTCCTACAATGAGCAGTTCTTC. This rearrangement joins TRBV2 to TRBJ2-1, with D maybe TRBD1 (5 bases). Germline-derived CDR1 and CDR2 are SNHLY and FYNNEI. Trimming removed 6 bases at V and 0 bases at J, with 9 bases between. CDR3 length: 14 residues. Drawing the rest from reference TRBV2 and TRBJ2-1, the complete variable domain is EPEVTQTPSHQVTQMGQEVILRCVPISNHLYFYWYRQILGQKVEFLVSFYNNEISEKSEIFDDQFSVERPDGSNFTLKIRSTKLEDSAMYFCASSPDSSYNEQFFGPGTRLTVL.

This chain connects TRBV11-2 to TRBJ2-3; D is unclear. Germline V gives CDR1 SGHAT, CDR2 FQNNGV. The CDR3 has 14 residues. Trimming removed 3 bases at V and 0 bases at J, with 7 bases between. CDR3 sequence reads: CASSFGSSTDTQYF. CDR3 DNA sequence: TGTGCCAGCAGCTTCGGCTCGAGCACAGATACGCAGTATTTT.

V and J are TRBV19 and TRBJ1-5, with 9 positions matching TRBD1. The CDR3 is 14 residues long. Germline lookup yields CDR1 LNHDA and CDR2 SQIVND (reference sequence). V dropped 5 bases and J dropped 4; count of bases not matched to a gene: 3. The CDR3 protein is CASSGGQGNQPQHF. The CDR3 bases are TGTGCCAGTAGTGGGGGACAGGGAAATCAGCCCCAGCATTTT. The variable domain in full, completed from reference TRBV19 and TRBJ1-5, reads DGGITQSPKYLFRKEGQNVTLSCEQNLNHDAMYWYRQDPGQGLRLIYYSQIVNDFQKGDIAEGYSVSREKKESFPLTVTSAQKNPTAFYLCASSGGQGNQPQHFGDGTRLSIL.

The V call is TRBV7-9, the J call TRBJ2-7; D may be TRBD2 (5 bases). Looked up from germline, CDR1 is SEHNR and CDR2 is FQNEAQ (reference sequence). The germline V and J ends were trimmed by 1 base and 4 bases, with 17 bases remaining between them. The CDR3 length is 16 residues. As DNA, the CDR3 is TGTGCCAGCAGCTTAGGTTCGGCAGAGGGTCCGTACGAGCAGTACTTC. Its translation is CASSLGSAEGPYEQYF.

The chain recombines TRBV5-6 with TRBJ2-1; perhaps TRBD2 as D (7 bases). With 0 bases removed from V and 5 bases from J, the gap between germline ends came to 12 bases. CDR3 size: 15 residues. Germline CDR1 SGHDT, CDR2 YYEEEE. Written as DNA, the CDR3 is TGTGCCAGCAGCTTGGCGGCGGGGGCCCACAATGAGCAGTTCTTC. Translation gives CASSLAAGAHNEQFF.

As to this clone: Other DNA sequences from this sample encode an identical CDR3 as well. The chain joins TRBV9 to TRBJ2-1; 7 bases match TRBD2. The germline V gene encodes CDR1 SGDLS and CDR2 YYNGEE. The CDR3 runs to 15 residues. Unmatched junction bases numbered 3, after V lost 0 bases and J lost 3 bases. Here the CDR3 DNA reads TGTGCCAGCAGCGTAGACGGCGGGGGCTACAATGAGCAGTTCTTC. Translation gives CASSVDGGGYNEQFF.

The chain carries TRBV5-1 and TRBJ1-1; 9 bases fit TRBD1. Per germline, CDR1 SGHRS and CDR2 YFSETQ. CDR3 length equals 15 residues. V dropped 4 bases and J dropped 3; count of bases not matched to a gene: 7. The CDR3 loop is CASSPGTGQDTEAFF. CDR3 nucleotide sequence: TGCGCCAGCAGCCCCGGGACAGGGCAGGACACTGAAGCTTTCTTT. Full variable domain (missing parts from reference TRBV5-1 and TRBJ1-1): KAGVTQTPRYLIKTRGQQVTLSCSPISGHRSVSWYQQTPGQGLQFLFEYFSETQRNKGNFPGRFSGRQFSNSRSEMNVSTLELGDSALYLCASSPGTGQDTEAFFGQGTRLTVV.

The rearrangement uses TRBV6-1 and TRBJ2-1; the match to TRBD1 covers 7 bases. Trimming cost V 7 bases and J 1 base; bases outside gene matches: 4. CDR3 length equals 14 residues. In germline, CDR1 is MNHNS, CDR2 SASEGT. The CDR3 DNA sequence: TGTGCCAGCACAGCGGACAGGTCCTACAATGAGCAGTTCTTC. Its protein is CASTADRSYNEQFF.

The CDR3 DNA is TGTGCCACCAGCAGAGTTGGGGGGGCAGATACGCAGTATTTT. As protein: CATSRVGGADTQYF. The chain has TRBV15 and TRBJ2-3; 7 bases line up with TRBD2. In germline, CDR1 is LNHNV, CDR2 YYDKDF (reference sequence). J was trimmed by 4 bases and V by 1 base; bases with no gene match: 2. The CDR3 contains 14 residues.

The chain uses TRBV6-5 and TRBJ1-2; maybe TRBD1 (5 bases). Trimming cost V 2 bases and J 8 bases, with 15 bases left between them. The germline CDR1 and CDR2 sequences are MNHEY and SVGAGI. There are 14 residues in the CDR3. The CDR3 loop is CASSYRVLGGGYTF. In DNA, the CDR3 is TGTGCCAGCAGTTACCGGGTATTGGGGGGGGGCTACACCTTC.

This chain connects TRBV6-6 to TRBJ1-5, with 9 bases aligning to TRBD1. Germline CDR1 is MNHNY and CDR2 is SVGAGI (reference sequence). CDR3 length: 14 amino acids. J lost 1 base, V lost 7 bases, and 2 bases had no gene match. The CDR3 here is CASTGTGSNQPQHF. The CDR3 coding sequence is TGTGCCAGCACTGGGACAGGGAGCAATCAGCCCCAGCATTTT.

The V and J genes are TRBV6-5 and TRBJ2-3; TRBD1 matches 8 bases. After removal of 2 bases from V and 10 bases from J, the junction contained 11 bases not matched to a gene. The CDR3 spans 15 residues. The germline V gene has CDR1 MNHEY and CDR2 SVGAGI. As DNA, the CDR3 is TGTGCCAGCAGTTACGGTGGGACAGGCAGCCAGGCGCAGTATTTT. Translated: CASSYGGTGSQAQYF.

The CDR3 DNA sequence: TGTGCCAGCAGCTTTGATCTCGAGCAGTACTTC. This translates into CASSFDLEQYF. The rearrangement joins TRBV7-9 to TRBJ2-7; D is unclear. V lost 3 bases to trimming and J lost 6 bases, with 6 bases between them. The CDR3 loop spans 11 amino acids. Germline assignment: CDR1 SEHNR and CDR2 FQNEAQ (reference sequence). The full variable domain, in which reference TRBV7-9 and TRBJ2-7 provide the parts outside the CDR3, is DTGVSQNPRHKITKRGQNVTFRCDPISEHNRLYWYRQTLGQGPEFLTYFQNEAQLEKSRLLSDRFSAERPKGSFSTLEIQRTEQGDSAMYLCASSFDLEQYFGPGTRLTVT.

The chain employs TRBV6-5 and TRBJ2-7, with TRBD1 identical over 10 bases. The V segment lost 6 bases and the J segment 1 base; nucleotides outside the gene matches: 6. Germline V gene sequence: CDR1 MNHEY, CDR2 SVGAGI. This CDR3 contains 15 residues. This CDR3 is CASSISGQGSYEQYF. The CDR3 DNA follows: TGTGCCAGCAGCATATCGGGACAGGGGTCCTACGAGCAGTACTTC.

Here the CDR3 DNA reads TGTGCCAGCAGCGGACAGCGGGTTAATTCACCCCTCCACTTT. This gives the protein CASSGQRVNSPLHF. The chain joins TRBV6-1 to TRBJ1-6; perhaps TRBD1 as D (6 bases). Germline V lookup: CDR1 MNHNS, CDR2 SASEGT. The length of the CDR3 is 14 residues. Trimming pared 6 bases from V and 6 bases from J, leaving 12 bases between.

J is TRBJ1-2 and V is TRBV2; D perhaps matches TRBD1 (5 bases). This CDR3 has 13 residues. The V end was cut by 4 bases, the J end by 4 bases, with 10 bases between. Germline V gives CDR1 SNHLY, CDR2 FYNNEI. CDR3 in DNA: TGTGCCAGCAGTGGGACACTCCCCTATGGCTACACCTTC. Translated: CASSGTLPYGYTF.

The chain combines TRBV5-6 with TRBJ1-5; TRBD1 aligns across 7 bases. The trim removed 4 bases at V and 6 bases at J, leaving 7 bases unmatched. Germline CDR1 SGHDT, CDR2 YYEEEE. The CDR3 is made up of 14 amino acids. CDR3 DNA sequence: TGTGCCAGCAGCCGCAGGGGGGGAGGTCAGCCCCAGCATTTT. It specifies CASSRRGGGQPQHF. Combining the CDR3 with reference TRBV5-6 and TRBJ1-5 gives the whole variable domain DAGVTQSPTHLIKTRGQQVTLRCSPKSGHDTVSWYQQALGQGPQFIFQYYEEEERQRGNFPDRFSGHQFPNYSSELNVNALLLGDSALYLCASSRRGGGQPQHFGDGTRLSIL.

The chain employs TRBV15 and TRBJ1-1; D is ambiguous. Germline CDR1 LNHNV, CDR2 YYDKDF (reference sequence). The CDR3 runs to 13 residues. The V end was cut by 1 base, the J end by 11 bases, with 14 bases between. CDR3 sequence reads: CATSRGQLENAFF. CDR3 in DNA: TGTGCCACCAGCAGAGGGCAACTGGAGAACGCTTTCTTT.